The T cell receptor beta chain described here comes from a study of shared clonotypes between healthy human individuals. With regard to this clone: Its antigen is not identified.

With 5 bases removed from V and 3 bases from J, the gap between germline ends came to 5 bases. Germline V gene data show CDR1 as SEHNR and CDR2 as FQNEAQ (reference sequence). The CDR3 runs to 11 residues. Original handling: ImmunoSEQ yielded junction-only sequences lacking quality scores, so filtering differed. Only in-frame clones appear in the TCRdb table, and some are missing; sequencing was by immunoSEQ multiplex PCR. Clone size and the V and J calls come from that table; the DNA yielded D and trimming. The sample shows 950,000 to 1,100,000 clones, 65% to 80% of them seen only once. General study points: Among non-shared clonotypes, generation probabilities were lower than among those shared by all four donors.

The sequence was collected from a young man in good health. The V call is TRBV7-9, the J call TRBJ2-7; TRBD2 is a possible D gene (5 bases). Material: memory CD4+ T cells sorted from blood. Described subset: CD45RA-negative fraction. This chain's CDR3 is CASSDYYEQYF. The CDR3, as DNA: TGTGCCAGCAGCGACTACTACGAGCAGTACTTC.